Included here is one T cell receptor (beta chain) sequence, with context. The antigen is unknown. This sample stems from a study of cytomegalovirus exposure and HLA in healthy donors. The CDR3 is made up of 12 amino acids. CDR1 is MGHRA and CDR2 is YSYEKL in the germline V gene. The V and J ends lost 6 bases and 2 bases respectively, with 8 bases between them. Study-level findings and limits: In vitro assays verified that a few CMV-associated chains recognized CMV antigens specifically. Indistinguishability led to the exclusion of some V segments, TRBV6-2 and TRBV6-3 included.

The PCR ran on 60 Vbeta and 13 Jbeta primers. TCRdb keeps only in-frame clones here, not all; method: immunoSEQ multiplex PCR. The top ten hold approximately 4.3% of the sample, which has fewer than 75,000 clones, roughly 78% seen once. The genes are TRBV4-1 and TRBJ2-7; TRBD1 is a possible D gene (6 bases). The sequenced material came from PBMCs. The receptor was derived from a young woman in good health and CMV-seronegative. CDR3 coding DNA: TGCGCCAGCAGTCGGACAGCCTACGAGCAGTACTTC. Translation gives CASSRTAYEQYF.